Here is one T cell receptor (beta chain) with its context. V gave up 0 bases and J gave up 1 base, with 15 bases separating them. The CDR3 is 17 residues long. Germline loops: CDR1 ENHRY, CDR2 SYGVKD. Patients from Seattle were sampled longitudinally, starting during active infection. Authors' processing steps: Quantification of nucleated cells was approximated via reference gene primer amplification. Measured with immunoSEQ multiplex PCR; TCRdb has only the in-frame clones, and not every one. D and trimming were read from the DNA, whereas the V and J calls and clone size are those reported in that table. The sample has more than 350,000 clones; 87% are singletons. This specimen comes from a study of blood T cell repertoires in COVID-19. Study overall: Spain, Italy and the United States supplied samples that represented acute and convalescent COVID-19. The analysed material was cDNA or gDNA that came from T cells, B-cell-depleted T cells, or PBMCs.

This sequence originates from a young woman with COVID-19, enrolled during active disease. The chain has TRBV10-3 and TRBJ1-1, with D maybe TRBD1 (5 bases). The source material was peripheral blood. Here the CDR3 DNA reads TGTGCCATCAGTGAGTCTGCTGGCAGGGCCCAGAACACTGAAGCTTTCTTT. It specifies CAISESAGRAQNTEAFF.